This TCR beta chain was identified in a study of blood T cell repertoires in COVID-19. Study details: Material from acute and convalescent COVID-19 was sourced from the United States, Italy and Spain.

Original data processing: Amplifying reference gene primers gave estimates of nucleated cell counts. Here immunoSEQ multiplex PCR was the method, and the copy in TCRdb shows in-frame clones only, minus some. V, J and clone size are those of that table, while D and trimming were read from the DNA. Among about 480,000 clones listed, roughly 90% were seen once. This CDR3 has 16 residues. The ends lost 0 bases at V and 7 bases at J; junction bases unmatched: 8. Germline V gene sequence: CDR1 LGHDT, CDR2 YNNKEL (reference sequence). This TCR was sampled from a woman in her thirties or forties who had recovered from COVID-19. V gene TRBV3-1 (or the pseudogene TRBV3-2) combines with J gene TRBJ2-3; 9 bases are a match to TRBD2. Material for sequencing was PBMCs or T cells enriched from blood (not recorded which). The CDR3 region is CASSQDRLAGRNTQYF. The CDR3 DNA is TGTGCCAGCAGCCAAGATAGGCTAGCGGGAAGAAATACGCAGTATTTT.